This entry is about one T cell receptor beta chain. Its specificity is not known. CDR3 length: 14 amino acids. CDR1 is PRHDT and CDR2 is FYEKMQ in the germline V gene (reference sequence). The V and J ends lost 5 bases and 9 bases respectively, with 17 bases between them. This sample is part of a study of T cell responses to AZD1222 COVID-19 vaccine. Study-level results: Reportedly, nearly half the spike-specific TCRs target unmutated variant regions. Repertoire sampling occurred only after the peak T cell response.

Clones were sequenced by immunoSEQ multiplex PCR, and TCRdb holds only the in-frame ones, with some missing. The profile shows about 180,000 clones, 80% to 95% of them singletons. This rearrangement joins TRBV13 to TRBJ2-1; perhaps D is TRBD1 or TRBD2 (5 bases each). The sample in question was peripheral blood, obtained 28 days after the second AZD1222 dose. The sequence came from an adult who received the AZD1222 COVID-19 vaccine. CDR3 nucleotide sequence: TGTGCCAGCAGCGGGACCTTAAACCGAGCTGAGCAGTTCTTC. Translated, it gives CASSGTLNRAEQFF.